What follows are 3 T cell receptor beta chains derived from one specimen sequenced in a study of Ad26.COV2.S vaccination and SARS-CoV-2 variants. Assay: immunoSEQ multiplex PCR; the TCRdb copy retains only in-frame clones and omits some. The sample has around 300,000 clones, 86% seen once. Treatment denoted: about 20 received Ad26.COV2.S at low or high dose, single or two shots; 5 received placebo; per-sample allocation not given. Collection of the samples took place on day 63 after the first injection of vaccine or placebo. Here the sequenced sample was peripheral blood, taken in a trial of Ad26.COV2.S vaccine versus placebo. These receptor sequences come from a person aged 18 to 59 who received the Ad26.COV2.S COVID-19 vaccine or a placebo.

This clone came up a few times. The chain employs TRBV27 and TRBJ2-2; D is unresolved. V was pared by 0 bases and J by 7 bases, with 9 bases between. From germline, CDR1 is MNHEY and CDR2 SMNVEV (reference sequence). The CDR3 has 14 amino acids. The CDR3 here is CASSLSSVFGELFF. The DNA of the CDR3 is TGTGCCAGCAGTTTATCGAGTGTTTTCGGGGAGCTGTTTTTT.

V gene TRBV13 combines with J gene TRBJ1-2; 10 nucleotides agree with TRBD1. Germline V gene lookup returns CDR1 PRHDT and CDR2 FYEKMQ (reference sequence). The CDR3 has 14 amino acids. Trimming took 5 bases from V and 8 from J; bases not matched to a gene: 8. The CDR3 loop reads CASSTRQGARGYTF. The CDR3 DNA reads TGTGCCAGCAGCACACGACAGGGGGCTCGGGGCTACACCTTC.

The chain is built from TRBV7-9 and TRBJ1-6; D is undetermined. Deletions cut 0 bases from V and 14 bases from J, with 11 bases between. The CDR3 covers 13 residues. Germline values: CDR1 SEHNR, CDR2 FQNEAQ (reference sequence). The CDR3: CASSLADYNTLHF. CDR3 in DNA: TGTGCCAGCAGCTTAGCCGACTATAACACCCTCCACTTT. The variable domain in full, completed from reference TRBV7-9 and TRBJ1-6, reads DTGVSQNPRHKITKRGQNVTFRCDPISEHNRLYWYRQTLGQGPEFLTYFQNEAQLEKSRLLSDRFSAERPKGSFSTLEIQRTEQGDSAMYLCASSLADYNTLHFGNGTRLTVT.